This TCR beta chain appears in the sequencing data of a study of neurological immune-mediated disorders. Points from the study as a whole: In HTLV-1-associated myelopathy, TCR clonal expansion was greatest, and in multiple sclerosis it was least, below healthy controls. When grouped phylogenetically, the repertoires of 18 of the 34 multiple sclerosis patients fell together in one related-CDR3 cluster, which is a possible signature. No CDR3 amino acid sequences were shared by expanded clones across subjects, suggesting private repertoires in all groups.

This clonotype was recorded many times. The target antigen is unknown. The V segment lost 6 bases and the J segment 3 bases; nucleotides outside the gene matches: 2. This CDR3 comprises 13 residues. Germline V gene lookup returns CDR1 SGHRS and CDR2 YFSETQ. From the 5' RACE reads, TCRdb called clonotypes with MiXCR, one entry per CDR3 protein. This sample yields some 57,000 distinct CDR3 sequences, of which roughly 3.8% are seen a single time; 6.5% belongs to the top ten. Libraries used 2 million unsorted PBMCs kept frozen in RNAlater. Sample: PBMCs. This TCR derives from a man between 60 and 75 years old with multiple sclerosis. This chain joins TRBV5-1 and TRBJ1-4; 7 positions agree with TRBD1. The CDR3 nucleotides are TGCGCCAGCACCCAGGGGGCTAATGAAAAACTGTTTTTT. This gives the protein CASTQGANEKLFF.